The rows below give T cell receptor beta chains drawn from one sample of a study of beta chain features in type 1 diabetes. Sequencing was performed with immunoSEQ multiplex PCR; in TCRdb, only in-frame clones are kept and a portion is missing. The table lists 200,000 to 250,000 clones, about 10% of them singletons. Input material: naive CD4+ T cells from blood. The receptors originated from a young woman in good health. Each CDR3 is given with its conserved first and last residue. A D gene is named only where the DNA matches it firmly. Part of the rows lack a size; the others show once, few, many or a class for expanded clones.

v_call	d_call	j_call	clone_size	cdr3_aa	cdr3_nt
TRBV11-2	TRBD2	TRBJ2-5	NA	CASSLAGGSETQYF	TGTGCCAGCAGCTTAGCGGGGGGGTCAGAGACCCAGTACTTC
TRBV5-4	NA	TRBJ2-2	few	CASSSRLDTGELFF	TGTGCCAGCAGCTCCCGACTAGACACCGGGGAGCTGTTTTTT
TRBV30	NA	TRBJ1-4	NA	CAWREQINEKLFF	TGTGCCTGGAGGGAACAGATTAATGAAAAACTGTTTTTT
TRBV6-5	NA	TRBJ1-4	NA	CASSRQAINEKLFF	TGTGCCAGCAGCAGACAGGCCATTAATGAAAAACTGTTTTTT
TRBV5-6	NA	TRBJ2-5	many	CASTVSQETQYF	TGTGCCAGCACCGTATCTCAAGAGACCCAGTACTTC
TRBV6-5	NA	TRBJ1-1	few	CASRKTANTEAFF	TGTGCCAGCAGAAAGACAGCGAACACTGAAGCTTTCTTT
TRBV6-6	TRBD1	TRBJ1-2	once	CASSISEGAANYGYTF	TGTGCCAGCAGTATCTCAGAGGGGGCGGCTAACTATGGCTACACCTTC
TRBV2	TRBD2	TRBJ2-1	NA	CASSEAGTSGRPDEQFF	TGTGCCAGCAGTGAGGCGGGGACTAGCGGGAGACCCGATGAGCAGTTCTTC
TRBV2	TRBD2	TRBJ2-1	NA	CATLLGQPSGGYNEQFF	TGTGCCACCCTCCTTGGCCAGCCTAGCGGGGGCTACAATGAGCAGTTCTTC
TRBV7-9	NA	TRBJ2-1	NA	CASSLASGGYNEQFF	TGTGCCAGCAGCTTAGCTAGCGGAGGCTACAATGAGCAGTTCTTC
TRBV7-9	TRBD1	TRBJ2-3	NA	CASSSTGSSTDTQYF	TGTGCCAGCAGCTCGACAGGGTCTAGCACAGATACGCAGTATTTT
TRBV29-1	TRBD1	TRBJ1-4	NA	CSVKQGATNEKLFF	TGCAGCGTGAAACAGGGGGCAACTAATGAAAAACTGTTTTTT
TRBV6-1	TRBD1	TRBJ1-2	NA	CASSEALPGQGFGYTF	TGTGCCAGCAGTGAAGCGTTGCCGGGACAGGGGTTTGGCTACACCTTC
TRBV9	TRBD2	TRBJ2-5	few	CASSVGASGGGQETQYF	TGTGCCAGCAGCGTTGGTGCTAGCGGGGGGGGCCAAGAGACCCAGTACTTC
TRBV30	TRBD2	TRBJ2-2	few	CAWSVKLAGTGELFF	TGTGCCTGGAGTGTAAAACTAGCGGGCACCGGGGAGCTGTTTTTT
TRBV7-2	NA	TRBJ1-5	many	CASSLIRNQPQHF	TGTGCCAGCAGCTTGATCCGGAATCAGCCCCAGCATTTT
TRBV30	NA	TRBJ1-1	few	CAWSVLGALNTEAFF	TGTGCCTGGAGTGTACTTGGGGCCCTGAACACTGAAGCTTTCTTT
TRBV30	NA	TRBJ2-3	NA	CAWRAGNTDTQYF	TGTGCCTGGAGGGCCGGGAACACAGATACGCAGTATTTT
TRBV6-5	TRBD2	TRBJ2-3	NA	CASSYSIGGTDTQYF	TGTGCCAGCAGTTACTCGATCGGGGGGACAGATACGCAGTATTTT
TRBV27	NA	TRBJ1-5	few	CASSHGGQNQPQHF	TGTGCCAGCAGTCATGGGGGCCAAAATCAGCCCCAGCATTTT
TRBV5-1	NA	TRBJ1-6	NA	CASSLVGGSPLHF	TGCGCCAGCAGCTTGGTCGGTGGTTCACCCCTCCACTTT
TRBV7-6	TRBD1	TRBJ2-3	few	CASSLARQGDTDTQYF	TGTGCCAGCAGCTTAGCACGACAGGGGGACACAGATACGCAGTATTTT
TRBV5-6	TRBD1	TRBJ1-5	few	CASSPGTGARDNQPQHF	TGTGCCAGCAGTCCCGGGACAGGGGCTAGAGACAATCAGCCCCAGCATTTT
TRBV25-1	NA	TRBJ2-1	NA	CASSDGRRLNEQFF	TGTGCCAGCAGTGATGGCCGGCGACTGAATGAGCAGTTCTTC
TRBV7-2	NA	TRBJ2-3	many	CASSLASPDTQYF	TGTGCCAGCAGCTTAGCTAGCCCAGATACGCAGTATTTT
TRBV5-4	TRBD1	TRBJ2-3	NA	CASSLVDRDRVADTQYF	TGTGCCAGCAGCTTGGTGGACAGGGACAGGGTAGCGGATACGCAGTATTTT
TRBV6-1	TRBD2	TRBJ2-1	NA	CASGLAGVNEQFF	TGTGCCAGCGGACTAGCGGGGGTTAATGAGCAGTTCTTC
TRBV19	NA	TRBJ2-7	few	CASSITPGQGYEQYF	TGTGCCAGTAGTATAACTCCTGGCCAGGGCTACGAGCAGTACTTC
TRBV5-1	TRBD1	TRBJ1-2	NA	CASSGQGDYGYTF	TGCGCCAGCAGCGGCCAGGGGGACTATGGCTACACCTTC
TRBV15	NA	TRBJ1-4	few	CATSTFEQPRATNEKLFF	TGTGCCACCAGCACCTTCGAACAGCCGAGGGCAACTAATGAAAAACTGTTTTTT
TRBV11-2	NA	TRBJ1-1	few	CASSQGGEFF	TGTGCCAGCAGCCAAGGGGGTGAGTTCTTT
TRBV12-5	NA	TRBJ2-2	few	CASASGGAGTGELFF	TGTGCTAGTGCCTCCGGAGGGGCAGGCACCGGGGAGCTGTTTTTT
TRBV9	NA	TRBJ2-7	NA	CASSPTFGEQYF	TGTGCCAGCAGCCCCACGTTCGGCGAGCAGTACTTC
TRBV25-1	NA	TRBJ1-1	NA	CASSGFGGGSGTEAFF	TGTGCCAGCAGTGGGTTTGGAGGTGGATCGGGAACTGAAGCTTTCTTT
TRBV11-2	NA	TRBJ2-7	NA	CASSLGLVSYEQYF	TGTGCCAGCAGCTTAGGACTGGTCTCCTACGAGCAGTACTTC
TRBV2	TRBD2	TRBJ2-1	few	CASSELLAGNNEQFF	TGTGCCAGCAGTGAACTACTAGCGGGCAACAATGAGCAGTTCTTC
TRBV30	TRBD1	TRBJ1-5	many	CAWSQGVSNQPQHF	TGTGCCTGGAGCCAGGGGGTCAGCAATCAGCCCCAGCATTTT
TRBV5-1	TRBD1	TRBJ1-6	few	CASSPDGGQGNSPLHF	TGCGCCAGCAGTCCAGACGGGGGACAGGGAAATTCACCCCTCCACTTT
TRBV6-8	NA	TRBJ1-4	NA	CARARGQSNEKLFF	TGTGCCAGGGCCAGAGGACAGTCGAATGAAAAACTGTTTTTT
TRBV2	NA	TRBJ1-2	NA	CASSDAGTYDYTF	TGTGCCAGCAGTGACGCGGGGACCTATGACTACACCTTC
TRBV27	TRBD1	TRBJ1-2	few	CASSSRTGPNYGYTF	TGTGCCAGCAGTTCCCGGACAGGACCCAACTATGGCTACACCTTC
TRBV6-6	TRBD2	TRBJ2-1	NA	CASSSPGVAGAREQFF	TGTGCCAGCAGTTCCCCCGGGGTAGCGGGAGCGCGTGAGCAGTTCTTC
TRBV30	NA	TRBJ2-3	few	CAWSAKPSGTSTDTQYF	TGTGCCTGGAGTGCAAAACCATCCGGGACTAGCACAGATACGCAGTATTTT
TRBV19	TRBD1	TRBJ1-2	few	CASLSGTGGNYGYTF	TGTGCCAGTCTTTCCGGGACAGGGGGGAACTATGGCTACACCTTC
TRBV19	NA	TRBJ2-1	many	CASSMSLASSEQFF	TGTGCCAGTAGTATGTCGCTAGCAAGCAGTGAGCAGTTCTTC
TRBV30	NA	TRBJ1-3	NA	CAWSGYSGNTIYF	TGTGCCTGGAGCGGGTATTCTGGAAACACCATATATTTT
TRBV5-4	NA	TRBJ2-3	NA	CASSLRTSTDTQYF	TGTGCCAGCAGCTTACGGACAAGCACAGATACGCAGTATTTT
TRBV30	TRBD1	TRBJ1-1	few	CAWSTTGRNTEAFF	TGTGCCTGGAGTACGACAGGGAGGAACACTGAAGCTTTCTTT
TRBV19	TRBD2	TRBJ2-1	NA	CASSILRGSYNEQFF	TGTGCCAGTAGTATTCTGCGCGGGAGCTACAATGAGCAGTTCTTC
TRBV11-2	NA	TRBJ1-4	few	CASSSRPRGAEEKLFF	TGTGCCAGCAGCTCCAGGCCCCGGGGGGCAGAAGAAAAACTGTTTTTT
TRBV29-1	TRBD1	TRBJ1-5	NA	CSVVGQGGSNQPQHF	TGCAGCGTTGTAGGGCAGGGGGGTAGCAATCAGCCCCAGCATTTT
TRBV5-1	NA	TRBJ2-7	NA	CASSLGGDSYEQYF	TGCGCCAGCAGCTTAGGGGGGGACTCCTACGAGCAGTACTTC
TRBV11-2	TRBD1	TRBJ2-1	NA	CASSLDRGTGGQGSYNEQFF	TGTGCCAGCAGCTTAGATAGGGGGACAGGGGGTCAGGGCTCCTACAATGAGCAGTTCTTC
TRBV5-1	TRBD1	TRBJ2-3	NA	CASSLGRTGKATDTQYF	TGCGCCAGCAGCTTGGGGAGGACAGGGAAAGCGACAGATACGCAGTATTTT
TRBV6-5	NA	TRBJ2-7	NA	CASSYSQTSYEQYF	TGTGCCAGCAGTTATAGTCAGACTTCCTACGAGCAGTACTTC
TRBV6-5	TRBD1	TRBJ2-1	few	CASKDRLGEQFF	TGTGCCAGCAAGGACAGGCTCGGTGAGCAGTTCTTC
TRBV7-9	NA	TRBJ2-1	few	CASSLGGLGEDYNEQFF	TGTGCCAGCAGCTTAGGGGGCCTTGGCGAGGACTACAATGAGCAGTTCTTC
TRBV7-2	TRBD1	TRBJ2-1	NA	CASSPTGGRYNEQFF	TGTGCCAGCAGCCCGACAGGGGGCAGGTACAATGAGCAGTTCTTC
TRBV2	TRBD1	TRBJ1-1	NA	CASSESRDRVRNTEAFF	TGTGCCAGCAGTGAGTCCCGGGACAGGGTTCGGAACACTGAAGCTTTCTTT